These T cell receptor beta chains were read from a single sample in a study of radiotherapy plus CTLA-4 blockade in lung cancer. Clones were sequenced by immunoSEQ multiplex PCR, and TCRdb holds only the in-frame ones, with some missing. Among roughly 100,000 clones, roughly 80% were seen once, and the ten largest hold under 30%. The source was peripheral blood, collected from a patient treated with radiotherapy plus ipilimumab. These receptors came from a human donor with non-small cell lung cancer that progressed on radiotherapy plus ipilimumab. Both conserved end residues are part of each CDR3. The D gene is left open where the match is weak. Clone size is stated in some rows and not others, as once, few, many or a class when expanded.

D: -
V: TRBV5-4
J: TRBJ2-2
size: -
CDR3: CASSLGQTNTGELFF
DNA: TGTGCCAGCAGCTTGGGACAGACGAACACCGGGGAGCTGTTTTTT

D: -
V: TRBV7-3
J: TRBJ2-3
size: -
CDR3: CASSRDFTDTQYF
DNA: TGTGCCAGCAGTCGGGACTTCACAGATACGCAGTATTTT

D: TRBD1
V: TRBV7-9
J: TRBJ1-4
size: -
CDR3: CASVTGTGNEKLFF
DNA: TGTGCCAGTGTTACCGGGACAGGGAATGAAAAACTGTTTTTT

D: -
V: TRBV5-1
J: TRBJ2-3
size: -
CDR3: CASSLEQGLDTQYF
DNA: TGCGCCAGCAGCTTGGAACAGGGCCTAGATACGCAGTATTTT

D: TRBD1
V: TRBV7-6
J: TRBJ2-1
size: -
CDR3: CASSLDRGLNEQFF
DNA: TGTGCCAGCAGCTTAGACAGGGGGCTAAATGAGCAGTTCTTC

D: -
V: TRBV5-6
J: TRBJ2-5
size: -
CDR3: CASSLVSQETQYF
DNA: TGTGCCAGCAGCTTGGTCAGCCAAGAGACCCAGTACTTC

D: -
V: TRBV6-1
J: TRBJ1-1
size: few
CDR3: CASSPGLEAFF
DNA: TGTGCCAGCAGTCCGGGTCTCGAAGCTTTCTTT

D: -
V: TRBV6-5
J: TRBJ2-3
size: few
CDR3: CASSYAKGGDTQYF
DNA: TGTGCCAGCAGTTACGCGAAGGGGGGAGATACGCAGTATTTT

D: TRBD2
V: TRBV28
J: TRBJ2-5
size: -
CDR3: CASSSSGGATQYF
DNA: TGTGCCAGCAGTTCTAGCGGGGGGGCGACCCAGTACTTC

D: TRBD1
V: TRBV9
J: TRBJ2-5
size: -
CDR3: CASSGGVPGQIPETQYF
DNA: TGTGCCAGCAGCGGTGGAGTCCCGGGACAGATCCCTGAGACCCAGTACTTC

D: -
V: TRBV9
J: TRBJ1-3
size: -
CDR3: CASSVGQNSGNTIYF
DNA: TGTGCCAGCAGCGTTGGACAGAACTCTGGAAACACCATATATTTT

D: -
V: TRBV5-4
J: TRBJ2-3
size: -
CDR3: CASSSTVSDTQYF
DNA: TGTGCCAGCAGCTCGACAGTTTCAGATACGCAGTATTTT

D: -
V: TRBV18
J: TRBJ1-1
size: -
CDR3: CASSRDQENTEAFF
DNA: TGTGCCAGCTCACGGGATCAGGAGAACACTGAAGCTTTCTTT

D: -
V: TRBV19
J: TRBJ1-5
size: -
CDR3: CASTVGLRNQPQHF
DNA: TGTGCCAGTACCGTGGGACTGCGCAATCAGCCCCAGCATTTT

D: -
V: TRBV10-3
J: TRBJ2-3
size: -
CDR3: CAISGGELGTDTQYF
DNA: TGTGCCATCAGTGGGGGGGAGCTCGGCACAGATACGCAGTATTTT

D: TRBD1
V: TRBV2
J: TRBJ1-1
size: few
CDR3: CASSQTGQGEAFF
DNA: TGTGCCAGCAGCCAGACAGGACAGGGTGAAGCTTTCTTT

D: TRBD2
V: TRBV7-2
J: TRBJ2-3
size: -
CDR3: CASSAEGLRTTDTQYF
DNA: TGTGCCAGCAGCGCTGAGGGACTAAGAACCACAGATACGCAGTATTTT

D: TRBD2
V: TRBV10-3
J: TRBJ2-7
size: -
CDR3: CAISESRTSGVSYEQYF
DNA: TGTGCCATCAGTGAGTCCCGAACTAGCGGGGTCTCCTACGAGCAGTACTTC

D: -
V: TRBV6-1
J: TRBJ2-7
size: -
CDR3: CASMETGLTEQYF
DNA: TGTGCCAGCATGGAAACAGGGCTGACCGAGCAGTACTTC

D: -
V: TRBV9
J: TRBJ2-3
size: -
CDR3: CASSVAQRGADTQYF
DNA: TGTGCCAGCAGCGTCGCCCAGAGAGGGGCGGATACGCAGTATTTT

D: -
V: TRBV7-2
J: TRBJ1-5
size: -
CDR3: CASSLAGGNQPQHF
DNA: TGTGCCAGCAGCTTAGCAGGGGGCAATCAGCCCCAGCATTTT

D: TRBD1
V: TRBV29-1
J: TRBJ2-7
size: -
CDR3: CSVPGQGYEQYF
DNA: TGCAGCGTTCCGGGACAGGGCTACGAGCAGTACTTC

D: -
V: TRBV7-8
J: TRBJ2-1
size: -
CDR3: CASVTRYNEQFF
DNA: TGTGCCAGCGTGACCCGGTACAATGAGCAGTTCTTC

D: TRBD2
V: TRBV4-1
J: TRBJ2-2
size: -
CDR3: CASSPPGGTSGSVGELFF
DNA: TGCGCCAGCAGCCCGCCCGGTGGTACTAGCGGGAGCGTCGGGGAGCTGTTTTTT

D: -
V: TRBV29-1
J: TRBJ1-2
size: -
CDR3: CSVAEYGYTF
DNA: TGCAGCGTTGCAGAGTATGGCTACACCTTC

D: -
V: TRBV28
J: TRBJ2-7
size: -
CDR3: CASSARVFSSYEQYF
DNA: TGTGCCAGCAGTGCACGGGTTTTTAGCTCCTACGAGCAGTACTTC

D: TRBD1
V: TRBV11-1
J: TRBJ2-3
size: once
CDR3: CASSLGDRGETDTQYF
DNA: TGTGCCAGCAGCTTAGGAGACAGGGGGGAAACAGATACGCAGTATTTT

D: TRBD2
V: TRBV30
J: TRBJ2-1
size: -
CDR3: CAWSVLTSGGLSYNEQFF
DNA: TGTGCCTGGAGTGTACTGACTAGCGGGGGGCTCTCCTACAATGAGCAGTTCTTC

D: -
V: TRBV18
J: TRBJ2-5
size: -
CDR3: CASSPVSRLPETQYF
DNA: TGTGCCAGCTCACCAGTTTCGAGGCTTCCAGAGACCCAGTACTTC

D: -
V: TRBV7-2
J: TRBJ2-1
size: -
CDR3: CASSFRTAGFQDEQFF
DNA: TGTGCCAGCAGCTTCCGGACTGCGGGATTCCAGGATGAGCAGTTCTTC

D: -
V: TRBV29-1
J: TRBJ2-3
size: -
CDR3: CSVYRNSDTQYF
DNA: TGCAGCGTTTACAGAAATTCAGATACGCAGTATTTT

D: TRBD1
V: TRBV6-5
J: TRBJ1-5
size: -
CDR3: CASSQGERSQPQHF
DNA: TGTGCCAGCTCCCAGGGGGAGAGGAGTCAGCCCCAGCATTTT

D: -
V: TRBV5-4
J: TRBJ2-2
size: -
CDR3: CASSENPGTWNTGELFF
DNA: TGTGCCAGCAGCGAAAACCCAGGGACGTGGAACACCGGGGAGCTGTTTTTT

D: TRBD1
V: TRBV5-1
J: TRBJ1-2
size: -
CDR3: CASSSTSGTGGRYTF
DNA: TGCGCCAGCAGCTCGACGTCCGGGACAGGGGGCCGATACACCTTC

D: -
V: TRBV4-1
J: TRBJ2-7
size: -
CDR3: CASSQPMISYEQYF
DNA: TGCGCCAGCAGCCAACCCATGATCTCCTACGAGCAGTACTTC

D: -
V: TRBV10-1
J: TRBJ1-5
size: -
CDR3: CASSGRDRDTVWGSNQPQHF
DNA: TGCGCCAGCAGTGGGAGAGATCGGGACACAGTATGGGGTAGCAATCAGCCCCAGCATTTT

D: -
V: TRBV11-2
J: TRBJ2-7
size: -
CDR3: CASSSPRSSHLYEQYF
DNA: TGTGCCAGCAGCTCCCCCCGAAGCTCCCACCTCTACGAGCAGTACTTC

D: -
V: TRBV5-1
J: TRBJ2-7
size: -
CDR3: CASSLGASSKSGEQYF
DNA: TGCGCCAGCAGCTTGGGTGCTAGCTCAAAATCCGGAGAGCAGTACTTC

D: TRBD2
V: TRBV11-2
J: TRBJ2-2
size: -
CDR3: CASSETSGITGELFF
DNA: TGTGCCAGCAGCGAAACTAGCGGGATCACCGGGGAGCTGTTTTTT

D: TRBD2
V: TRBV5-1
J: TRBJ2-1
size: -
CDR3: CASRVAGGNEQFF
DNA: TGCGCCAGCAGGGTAGCGGGAGGCAATGAGCAGTTCTTC

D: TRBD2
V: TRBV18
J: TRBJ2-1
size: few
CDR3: CASSPYSAGTSAEQFF
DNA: TGTGCCAGCTCACCATACTCGGCAGGGACTAGCGCCGAGCAGTTCTTC

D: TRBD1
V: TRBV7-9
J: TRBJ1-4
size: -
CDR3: CASSPTGGGEKLFF
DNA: TGTGCCAGCAGTCCTACAGGGGGTGGTGAAAAACTGTTTTTT

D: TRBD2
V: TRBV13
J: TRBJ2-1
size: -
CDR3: CASSLAGLADEQFF
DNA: TGTGCCAGCAGCTTAGCGGGACTAGCTGATGAGCAGTTCTTC

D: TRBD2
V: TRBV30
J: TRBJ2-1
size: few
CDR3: CAWSVSGLAGDGEQFF
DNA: TGTGCCTGGAGTGTAAGCGGACTAGCGGGAGACGGTGAGCAGTTCTTC

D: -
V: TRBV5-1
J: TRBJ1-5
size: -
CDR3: CASSPGVGNQPQHF
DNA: TGCGCCAGCAGCCCAGGGGTTGGCAATCAGCCCCAGCATTTT

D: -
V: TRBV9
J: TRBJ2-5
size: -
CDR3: CASSVETAQETQYF
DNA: TGTGCCAGCAGCGTAGAGACAGCCCAAGAGACCCAGTACTTC

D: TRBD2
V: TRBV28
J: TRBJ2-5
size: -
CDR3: CASNSREGSVFIETQYF
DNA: TGTGCCAGCAATTCCAGGGAGGGGTCGGTTTTCATCGAGACCCAGTACTTC

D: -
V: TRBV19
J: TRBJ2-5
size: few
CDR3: CASRVGETQYF
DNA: TGTGCCAGTAGAGTCGGGGAGACCCAGTACTTC

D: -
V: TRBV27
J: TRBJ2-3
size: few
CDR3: CASSLRWGTDTQYF
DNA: TGTGCCAGCAGTTTACGGTGGGGCACAGATACGCAGTATTTT